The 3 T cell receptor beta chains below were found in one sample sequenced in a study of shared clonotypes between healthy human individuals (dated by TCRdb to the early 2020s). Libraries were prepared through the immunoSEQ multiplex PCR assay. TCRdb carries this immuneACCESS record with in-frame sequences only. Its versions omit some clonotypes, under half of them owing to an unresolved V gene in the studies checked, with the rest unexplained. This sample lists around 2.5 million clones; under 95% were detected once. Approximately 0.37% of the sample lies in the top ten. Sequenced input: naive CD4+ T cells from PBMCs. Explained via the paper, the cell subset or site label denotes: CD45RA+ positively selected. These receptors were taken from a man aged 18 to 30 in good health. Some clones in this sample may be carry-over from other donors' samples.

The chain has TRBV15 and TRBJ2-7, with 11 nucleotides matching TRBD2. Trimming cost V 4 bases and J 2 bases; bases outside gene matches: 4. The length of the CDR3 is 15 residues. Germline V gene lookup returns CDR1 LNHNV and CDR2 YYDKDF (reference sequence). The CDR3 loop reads CATSMGLAETYEQYF. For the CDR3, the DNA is TGTGCCACCAGCATGGGACTAGCGGAAACCTACGAGCAGTACTTC.

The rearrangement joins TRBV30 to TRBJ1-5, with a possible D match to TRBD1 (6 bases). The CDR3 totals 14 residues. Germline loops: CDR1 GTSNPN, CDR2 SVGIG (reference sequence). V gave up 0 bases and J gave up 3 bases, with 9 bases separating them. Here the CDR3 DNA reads TGTGCCTGGAGTGTAAGGACAGACAATCAGCCCCAGCATTTT. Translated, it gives CAWSVRTDNQPQHF.

The CDR3 spells CASSRKDRGPGETQYF. Written as DNA, the CDR3 is TGCGCCAGCAGCCGCAAGGACAGGGGGCCTGGGGAGACCCAGTACTTC. This sequence joins TRBV4-3 and TRBJ2-5, with 11 bases lining up with TRBD1. This CDR3 has 16 residues. From germline, CDR1 is LGHNA and CDR2 YSLEER. V was clipped by 4 bases and J by 5 bases; unmatched bases: 9.